This record covers a single T cell receptor (beta chain). The CDR3 extends over 14 amino acids. The germline V gene encodes CDR1 KGHSH and CDR2 LQKENI. Deletions cut 6 bases from V and 7 bases from J, with 16 bases between. This specimen comes from a study of Ad26.COV2.S vaccination and SARS-CoV-2 variants. Overall study context: Donor had been placed in the Ad26.COV2.S arm of the COV1001 trial.

Here immunoSEQ multiplex PCR was the method, and the copy in TCRdb shows in-frame clones only, minus some. The table includes about 680,000 clones, roughly nine tenths detected once. The sample's treatment: some 19 received Ad26.COV2.S at low or high dose, single or two shots; 5 received placebo; per-sample allocation not given. The samples were gathered on day 63 after the first injection of vaccine or placebo. The chain carries TRBV18 and TRBJ2-1; D possibly uses TRBD1 or TRBD2 (5 bases each). This receptor was taken from a person aged 18-65 years who received the Ad26.COV2.S COVID-19 vaccine or a placebo. Sequences were derived from peripheral blood, sampled in a trial of Ad26.COV2.S vaccine versus placebo. CDR3 sequence reads: CASSPQGVLNEQFF. CDR3 coding DNA: TGTGCCAGCTCTCCCCAGGGAGTGTTGAATGAGCAGTTCTTC.